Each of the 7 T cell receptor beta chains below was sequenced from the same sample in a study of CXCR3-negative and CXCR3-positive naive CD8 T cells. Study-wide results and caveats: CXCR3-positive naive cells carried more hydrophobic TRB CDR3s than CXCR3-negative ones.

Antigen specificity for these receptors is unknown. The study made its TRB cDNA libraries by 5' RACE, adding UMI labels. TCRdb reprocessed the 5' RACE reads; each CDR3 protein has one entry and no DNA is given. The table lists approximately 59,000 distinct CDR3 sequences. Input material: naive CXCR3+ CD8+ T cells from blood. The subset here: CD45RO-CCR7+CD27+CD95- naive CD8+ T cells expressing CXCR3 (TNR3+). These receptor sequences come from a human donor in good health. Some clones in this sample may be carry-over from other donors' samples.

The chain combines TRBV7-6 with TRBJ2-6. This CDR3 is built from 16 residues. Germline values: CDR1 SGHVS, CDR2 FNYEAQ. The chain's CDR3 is CASSNASYSGANVLTF. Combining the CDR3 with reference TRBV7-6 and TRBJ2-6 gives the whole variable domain GAGVSQSPRYKVTKRGQDVALRCDPISGHVSLYWYRQALGQGPEFLTYFNYEAQQDKSGLPNDRFSAERPEGSISTLTIQRTEQRDSAMYRCASSNASYSGANVLTFGAGSRLTVL.

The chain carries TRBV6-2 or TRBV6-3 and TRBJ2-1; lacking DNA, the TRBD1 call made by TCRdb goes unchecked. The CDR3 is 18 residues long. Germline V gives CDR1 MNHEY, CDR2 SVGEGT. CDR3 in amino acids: CASSYNPLTAGSYNEQFF.

The CDR3 protein is CSVTGAVSSYEQYF. The V gene is TRBV29-1, the J gene TRBJ2-7; without DNA, the TCRdb call of TRBD1 cannot be checked. CDR1 and CDR2 from the germline V gene are SQVTM and ANQGSEA. The CDR3 runs 14 residues.

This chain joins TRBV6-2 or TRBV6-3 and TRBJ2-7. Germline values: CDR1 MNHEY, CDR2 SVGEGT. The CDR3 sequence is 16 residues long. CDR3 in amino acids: CASSYHFSRSSYEQYF.

The CDR3 loop reads CSASSSGSLWSSYEQYF. The chain couples TRBV20-1 to TRBJ2-7; TCRdb outputs TRBD2, but without DNA this stays unchecked. CDR1 and CDR2 from the germline V gene are DFQATT and SNEGSKA (reference sequence). This CDR3 is built from 17 residues.

The CDR3 spells CASSQDRGSGNTIYF. The genes are TRBV4-3 and TRBJ1-3. The germline V gene has CDR1 LGHNA and CDR2 YSLEER. The CDR3 consists of 15 residues.

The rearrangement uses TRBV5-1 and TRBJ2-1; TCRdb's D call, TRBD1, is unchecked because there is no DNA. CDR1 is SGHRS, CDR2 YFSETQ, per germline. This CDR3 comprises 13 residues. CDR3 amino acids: CASSLDREVEQFF.